Shown below are 21 T cell receptor beta chains from a single sample sequenced in a study of T cells in localized non-small cell lung cancer. Generated by immunoSEQ multiplex PCR, the TCRdb table keeps only in-frame clones and is missing some. The sample lists about 43,000 clones, around 90% seen once, with 10% to 13% in the top ten. Sequenced here: PBMCs, sampled before any cancer treatment. The receptor set was obtained from a woman aged 35 to 75 with stage II lung adenocarcinoma.

The CDR3 DNA reads as TGTGCTTCAAGCCGTAGCTCCTACGAGCAGTACTTC. Translation: CASSRSSYEQYF. The chain joins TRBV10-3 to TRBJ2-7; no firm D call. Germline V gives CDR1 ENHRY, CDR2 SYGVKD. The CDR3 covers 12 residues.

J is TRBJ1-4 and V is TRBV5-6; 8 bases fit TRBD1. V shed 4 bases and J 4 bases; nucleotides not matched to a gene: 12. The CDR3 runs 17 residues. Germline CDR1 and CDR2: SGHDT and YYEEEE. The CDR3 region has the DNA TGTGCCAGCAGCCCCGGACCTGGACAGGGAAGTAATGAAAAACTGTTTTTT. Its translation is CASSPGPGQGSNEKLFF.

The DNA of the CDR3 is TGTGCCAGCAGTGACTGGGGGCAAAAAGATACGCAGTATTTT. Residues: CASSDWGQKDTQYF. The genes are TRBV2 and TRBJ2-3; D might be TRBD1 (6 bases). Trimming left V 3 bases short and J 5 bases short, with 12 bases between. The CDR3 loop spans 14 amino acids. Germline V gene lookup returns CDR1 SNHLY and CDR2 FYNNEI.

The V and J genes are TRBV2 and TRBJ2-7; 12 nucleotides match TRBD2. The J segment lost 2 bases and the V segment lost 4 bases, leaving 3 bases of the junction unmatched. Germline CDR1 reads SNHLY; CDR2 reads FYNNEI. The CDR3 has 15 residues. CDR3: CASSATSGRTYEQYF. As DNA, the CDR3 is TGTGCCAGCAGTGCCACTAGCGGGAGGACCTACGAGCAGTACTTC.

The rearrangement links TRBV28 to TRBJ1-1, with a tentative D call TRBD1 (6 bases). V gave up 6 bases and J gave up 2 bases, with 25 bases separating them. This CDR3 is built from 18 residues. Per the germline V gene, CDR1 is MDHEN and CDR2 is SYDVKM. CDR3 coding DNA: TGTGCCAGCAGCCCCCGGGTCCGAACAGGGAGGGTAAACACTGAAGCTTTCTTT. This gives the protein CASSPRVRTGRVNTEAFF.

This chain uses TRBV28 with TRBJ1-2; the D gene is possibly TRBD1 (6 bases). The CDR3 runs 13 residues. The V gene's germline CDR1 is MDHEN and CDR2 SYDVKM. Trimming removed 2 bases at V and 7 bases at J, with 11 bases between. CDR3 amino acids: CASSLNRASGYTF. The CDR3 DNA reads TGTGCCAGCAGTTTAAACAGGGCCTCTGGCTACACCTTC.

The chain employs TRBV15 and TRBJ1-5; the D gene is possibly TRBD1 (5 bases). Germline V gene sequence: CDR1 LNHNV, CDR2 YYDKDF (reference sequence). The V end lost 3 bases, the J end lost 5 bases, and 14 bases lay between the germline ends. The CDR3 has 15 amino acids. CDR3 sequence: CATSRSGTGDQPQHF. The CDR3, as DNA: TGTGCCACCAGCAGGTCCGGGACGGGTGATCAGCCCCAGCATTTT. Together with reference TRBV15 and TRBJ1-5, the CDR3 gives the full variable domain: DAMVIQNPRYQVTQFGKPVTLSCSQTLNHNVMYWYQQKSSQAPKLLFHYYDKDFNNEADTPDNFQSRRPNTSFCFLDIRSPGLGDTAMYLCATSRSGTGDQPQHFGDGTRLSIL.

The rearrangement uses TRBV7-8 and TRBJ1-1; D is unresolved. This CDR3 contains 14 residues. The V gene lost 1 base and the J gene lost 1 base, with 7 bases spanning the gap. The germline V gene encodes CDR1 SGHVS and CDR2 FQNEAQ. CDR3 region: CASSLGRRNTEAFF. CDR3 coding DNA: TGTGCCAGCAGCTTAGGCCGGCGGAACACTGAAGCTTTCTTT.

J is TRBJ1-6 and V is TRBV19, with 7 bases matching TRBD1. This CDR3 is 16 amino acids long. Germline V gives CDR1 LNHDA, CDR2 SQIVND (reference sequence). With 5 bases clipped from V and 4 bases from J, the junction kept 8 bases outside the gene matches. The CDR3 reads CASSPSRDSYNSPLHF. The CDR3, as DNA: TGTGCCAGTAGTCCTTCCCGGGACAGTTATAATTCACCCCTCCACTTT.

The gene calls are TRBV5-1 and TRBJ1-3; 9 positions match TRBD1. The CDR3 contains 14 residues. The V gene end was trimmed by 4 bases and the J gene end by 4 bases; junction bases not matched to a gene: 3. CDR1 is SGHRS and CDR2 is YFSETQ in the germline V gene. CDR3: CASSPGTGGNTIYF. In nucleotides, the CDR3 is TGCGCCAGCAGCCCCGGGACAGGGGGAAACACCATATATTTT.

The J gene is TRBJ1-1, the V gene TRBV6-5; the D is unclear. The CDR3 loop spans 13 amino acids. Per the germline V gene, CDR1 is MNHEY and CDR2 is SVGAGI. V lost 2 bases to trimming and J lost 0 bases, with 4 bases between them. The CDR3 DNA reads TGTGCCAGCAGTTACGAGGTGAACACTGAAGCTTTCTTT. This encodes CASSYEVNTEAFF.

The gene calls are TRBV27 and TRBJ2-1, with D unresolved. The CDR3 loop spans 15 amino acids. The germline V gene encodes CDR1 MNHEY and CDR2 SMNVEV (reference sequence). V lost 1 base to trimming and J lost 6 bases, with 13 bases between them. CDR3 nucleotide sequence: TGTGCCAGCAGTTTATACACCCCTCCCGTCAATGAGCAGTTCTTC. The encoded protein is CASSLYTPPVNEQFF.

The chain is built from TRBV28 and TRBJ1-5; 10 bases are shared with TRBD1. The CDR3 extends over 16 amino acids. From germline, CDR1 is MDHEN and CDR2 SYDVKM. V was clipped by 4 bases and J by 6 bases; unmatched bases: 9. CDR3 loop: CASSSSGTGVTQPQHF. The CDR3 DNA reads as TGTGCCAGCAGTTCCTCCGGGACAGGGGTTACTCAGCCCCAGCATTTT.

The V and J genes are TRBV5-6 and TRBJ2-1, with 16 bases aligning to TRBD2. The V and J ends lost 3 bases and 0 bases, in that order; junction bases with no gene match: 3. This CDR3 is built from 18 residues. Germline V gene lookup returns CDR1 SGHDT and CDR2 YYEEEE. CDR3 protein: CASSSGTSGRASYNEQFF. CDR3 DNA sequence: TGTGCCAGCAGCTCCGGGACTAGCGGGAGGGCCTCCTACAATGAGCAGTTCTTC.

The J gene is TRBJ2-1, the V gene TRBV11-2, with unresolved D. V was pared by 3 bases and J by 7 bases, with 7 bases between. Germline V CDR1 and CDR2: SGHAT, FQNNGV. The CDR3 is 12 residues long. The CDR3 protein is CASSLGRNEQFF. The CDR3 DNA reads as TGTGCCAGCAGCTTGGGTAGGAATGAGCAGTTCTTC.

This clone was recorded only once. The J gene is TRBJ2-5, the V gene TRBV5-4, with 11 bases lining up with TRBD2. Germline V gives CDR1 SGHNT, CDR2 YYREEE (reference sequence). The CDR3 spans 17 residues. Trimming removed 4 bases from V and 2 bases from J; junction bases left unmatched: 10. This chain's CDR3 is CASSPTIWTSGQETQYF. In DNA form, the CDR3 reads TGTGCCAGCAGCCCAACCATTTGGACTAGCGGGCAAGAGACCCAGTACTTC.

This clone occurred once. This chain uses TRBV7-6 with TRBJ2-7; 7 positions agree with TRBD2. The junction had 3 bases not matched to a gene; V was cut back by 1 base and J by 3 bases. Germline V gene sequence: CDR1 SGHVS, CDR2 FNYEAQ. The CDR3 covers 14 residues. In nucleotides, the CDR3 is TGTGCCAGCAGCTTAGAGCCGGGGGGCTACGAGCAGTACTTC. It codes for CASSLEPGGYEQYF.

The chain combines TRBV7-9 with TRBJ1-4, with 10 bases identical to TRBD1. The V and J ends lost 6 bases and 8 bases, in that order; junction bases with no gene match: 9. CDR1 SEHNR and CDR2 FQNEAQ come from the germline V gene (reference sequence). The CDR3 runs to 15 residues. The CDR3 sequence is CASSEGQGQVEKLFF. CDR3 DNA: TGTGCCAGCAGTGAGGGACAGGGGCAGGTGGAAAAACTGTTTTTT.

The rearrangement links TRBV14 to TRBJ2-7; 11 nucleotides agree with TRBD1. This CDR3 contains 14 residues. Germline CDR1 reads SGHDN; CDR2 reads FVKESK. V trimming: 8 bases; J trimming: 4 bases; junction bases outside the gene matches: 7. CDR3 region: CASHPGTGGYEQYF. The DNA of the CDR3 is TGTGCCAGCCACCCCGGGACAGGGGGATACGAGCAGTACTTC.

The V call is TRBV6-1, the J call TRBJ1-5, with 7 positions matching TRBD1. The CDR3 runs to 15 residues. Trimming at V came to 4 bases and at J to 7 bases, leaving 10 bases not matched to a gene. Germline values: CDR1 MNHNS, CDR2 SASEGT. The CDR3 coding sequence is TGTGCCAGCAGTGCTATCCTACAGGGGAGACAGCCCCAGCATTTT. Translated: CASSAILQGRQPQHF.

V is TRBV6-6 and J is TRBJ1-2; D is unresolved. The CDR3 runs 14 residues. The V and J ends lost 0 bases and 3 bases respectively, with 8 bases between them. Germline V gene sequence: CDR1 MNHNY, CDR2 SVGAGI (reference sequence). The CDR3 DNA is TGTGCCAGCAGTTACTCGTTGGGAGACTATGGCTACACCTTC. Translated, it gives CASSYSLGDYGYTF.